The source of this TCR beta chain is a study of spatial heterogeneity in lung cancer. This clonotype was observed many times. Time point reported: sample taken at primary tumor resection. No cell sorting; template was whole RNA from tumor, lung tissue or PBMC. One entry per CDR3 protein, called by TCRdb with MiXCR from the 5' RACE reads. The sample records about 26,000 distinct CDR3 sequences, roughly 13% being singletons. Trimming cost V 0 bases and J 6 bases, with 5 bases left between them. The length of the CDR3 is 12 residues. Germline loops: CDR1 MNHEY, CDR2 SVGEGT. This chain joins TRBV6-2 or TRBV6-3 and TRBJ1-1; D uncertain. The sequencing here drew on PBMCs, taken at surgery. The receptor was derived from a female donor with early-stage non-small cell lung cancer. Written as DNA, the CDR3 is TGTGCCAGCAGTTACTCGACCTCTGAAGCTTTCTTT. This codes for CASSYSTSEAFF.